The 15 T cell receptor beta chains listed next were all sequenced from one sample in a study of T-cell memory formation after mild COVID-19. TCRdb processed the 5' RACE reads anew with MiXCR; each CDR3 protein has one entry. The sample includes 450,000 to 650,000 distinct CDR3 sequences, less than 25% of them seen just once. The sample consisted of PBMCs or a T cell subset sorted from them (not recorded which). These receptors all stem from an adult woman who had mild COVID-19 (a few samples of this study predate the infection). Cell type and time point are not known.

This clonotype was found a few times. V gene TRBV5-1 combines with J gene TRBJ2-7; D is undetermined. The germline CDR1 and CDR2 sequences are SGHRS and YFSETQ. This CDR3 comprises 14 residues. The V end was cut by 3 bases, the J end by 6 bases, with 16 bases between. The CDR3 spells CASSSPGRGGEQYF. The CDR3 DNA is TGCGCCAGCAGCTCGCCGGGTCGTGGTGGCGAGCAGTACTTC. The variable domain in full, with the rest retrieved from reference TRBV5-1 and TRBJ2-7, is KAGVTQTPRYLIKTRGQQVTLSCSPISGHRSVSWYQQTPGQGLQFLFEYFSETQRNKGNFPGRFSGRQFSNSRSEMNVSTLELGDSALYLCASSSPGRGGEQYFGPGTRLTVT.

This clonotype was seen at least ten times. V usage is TRBV7-9 and J usage is TRBJ2-2, with 7 bases that match TRBD2. CDR1 is SEHNR, CDR2 FQNEAQ, per germline (reference sequence). The trim removed 5 bases at V and 3 bases at J, leaving 9 bases unmatched. The CDR3 runs 16 residues. CDR3 amino acids: CASSRDSSGYTGELFF. The CDR3 DNA follows: TGTGCCAGCAGCCGAGACTCTAGCGGATACACCGGGGAGCTGTTTTTT.

The V call is TRBV20-1, the J call TRBJ1-3; D unresolved. V was pared by 0 bases and J by 4 bases, with 7 bases between. In germline, CDR1 is DFQATT, CDR2 SNEGSKA (reference sequence). The CDR3 extends over 13 amino acids. The CDR3 is CSARDRMGNTIYF. CDR3 in DNA: TGCAGTGCTAGAGATCGAATGGGAAACACCATATATTTT.

The rearrangement uses TRBV7-8 and TRBJ2-7; D is ambiguous. The CDR3 consists of 11 residues. Germline V gene sequence: CDR1 SGHVS, CDR2 FQNEAQ. Trimming stripped 6 bases from V and 7 bases from J, with 10 bases between. The CDR3, as DNA: TGTGCCAGCAGTCCCCCCGGAGAGCAGTACTTC. This translates into CASSPPGEQYF.

This chain links TRBV7-9 with TRBJ1-2; 9 nucleotides line up with TRBD1. The germline V gene encodes CDR1 SEHNR and CDR2 FQNEAQ (reference sequence). The CDR3 contains 15 residues. V was pared by 4 bases and J by 7 bases, with 10 bases of the junction left unmatched. CDR3 in DNA: TGTGCCAGCAGCTCTATCCAGGGACAGGGCTCTGGCTACACCTTC. This encodes CASSSIQGQGSGYTF.

The gene calls are TRBV7-2 and TRBJ1-3, with no clear D. V was trimmed by 5 bases and J by 3 bases, leaving 14 bases between them. Germline-derived CDR1 and CDR2 are SGHTA and FQGNSA. The CDR3 length is 15 residues. The DNA of the CDR3 is TGTGCCAGCAGCGTAATAAGACCCGGTGGAAACACCATATATTTT. This gives the protein CASSVIRPGGNTIYF.

This clonotype has just a few counts. The gene calls are TRBV7-2 and TRBJ1-5; 8 bases align to TRBD1. V lost 1 base and J lost 4; bases outside the gene matches: 3. CDR3 length: 15 amino acids. Per the germline V gene, CDR1 is SGHTA and CDR2 is FQGNSA. The CDR3 sequence is CASSLVTGGNQPQHF. CDR3 bases: TGTGCCAGCAGCTTAGTCACAGGGGGTAATCAGCCCCAGCATTTT.

This clonotype was observed a handful of times. CDR3 loop: CASSPTSGTGNYGYTF. CDR3 sequence (DNA): TGTGCCAGCAGCCCCACTTCCGGGACAGGGAACTATGGCTACACCTTC. The rearrangement links TRBV7-8 to TRBJ1-2; 9 bases are shared with TRBD1. The CDR3 sequence is 16 residues long. Trimming cost V 5 bases and J 2 bases; bases outside gene matches: 9. Germline CDR1 SGHVS, CDR2 FQNEAQ. The entire variable domain, with the rest obtained from reference TRBV7-8 and TRBJ1-2, is as follows: GAGVSQSPRYKVAKRGQDVALRCDPISGHVSLFWYQQALGQGPEFLTYFQNEAQLDKSGLPSDRFFAERPEGSVSTLKIQRTQQEDSAVYLCASSPTSGTGNYGYTFGSGTRLTVV.

J is TRBJ1-1 and V is TRBV5-1, with D perhaps matching TRBD1 (5 bases). The V gene lost 3 bases and the J gene lost 0 bases, with 9 bases spanning the gap. Germline V gives CDR1 SGHRS, CDR2 YFSETQ. The CDR3 sequence is 14 residues long. CDR3 in amino acids: CASSSGEMNTEAFF. The CDR3 region has the DNA TGCGCCAGCAGCTCGGGGGAGATGAACACTGAAGCTTTCTTT.

The chain uses TRBV7-9 and TRBJ2-2, with TRBD1 as a possible D gene (5 bases). With 5 bases removed from V and 0 bases from J, the gap between germline ends came to 16 bases. In germline, CDR1 is SEHNR, CDR2 FQNEAQ (reference sequence). The CDR3 sequence is 17 residues long. In nucleotides, the CDR3 is TGTGCCAGCAGCCCTATCGACAGCAGAACGAACACCGGGGAGCTGTTTTTT. It specifies CASSPIDSRTNTGELFF.

There are many counts of this clonotype. The rearrangement links TRBV7-9 to TRBJ2-7, with TRBD1 matching 7 bases. Looked up from germline, CDR1 is SEHNR and CDR2 is FQNEAQ (reference sequence). The CDR3 extends over 15 amino acids. V gave up 0 bases and J gave up 6 bases; unmatched junction bases: 8. Written as DNA, the CDR3 is TGTGCCAGCAGCTTAGCGGGGAGACAGGGACCCGAGCAGTACTTC. Protein sequence: CASSLAGRQGPEQYF.

V and J are TRBV2 and TRBJ2-5; D may be TRBD1 (7 bases). Looked up from germline, CDR1 is SNHLY and CDR2 is FYNNEI. V was shortened by 5 bases and J by 1 base, with 11 bases between the two germline ends. This CDR3 region has 14 residues. The CDR3 DNA reads TGTGCCAGCAGTCAGGGGGACTTCCAAGAGACCCAGTACTTC. This gives the protein CASSQGDFQETQYF. The entire variable domain, with the rest obtained from reference TRBV2 and TRBJ2-5, is as follows: EPEVTQTPSHQVTQMGQEVILRCVPISNHLYFYWYRQILGQKVEFLVSFYNNEISEKSEIFDDQFSVERPDGSNFTLKIRSTKLEDSAMYFCASSQGDFQETQYFGPGTRLLVL.

V gene TRBV20-1 combines with J gene TRBJ2-5, with TRBD2 identical over 13 bases. The germline CDR1 and CDR2 sequences are DFQATT and SNEGSKA (reference sequence). V trimming: 6 bases; J trimming: 1 base; junction bases outside the gene matches: 5. The CDR3 has 15 amino acids. The CDR3 DNA reads TGCAGTGCGTGGACTAGCGGGGGCCTCCAAGAGACCCAGTACTTC. Its protein is CSAWTSGGLQETQYF.

The chain uses TRBV12-3 or TRBV12-4 and TRBJ2-2; 7 positions match TRBD1. J was trimmed by 6 bases and V by 6 bases; bases with no gene match: 10. The CDR3 covers 15 residues. In DNA form, the CDR3 reads TGTGCCAGCAGCCTCGACAGGGATTGGGCCGGGGAGCTGTTTTTT. Amino acids: CASSLDRDWAGELFF.

The gene calls are TRBV10-3 and TRBJ1-2, with D perhaps matching TRBD1 (5 bases). The CDR3 is 16 residues long. Deletions cut 3 bases from V and 2 bases from J, with 16 bases between. Germline values: CDR1 ENHRY, CDR2 SYGVKD. CDR3 bases: TGTGCCATCAGTGAAGGGCAGGGAGGTTCCAACTATGGCTACACCTTC. Encoded protein: CAISEGQGGSNYGYTF.